What follows describes a single TCR beta chain. This sample was included in a study of blood T cell repertoires in COVID-19. At the level of the study: Samples came from the United States, Italy and Spain, spanning acute and convalescent COVID-19.

Some clones are missing from TCRdb's copy, which holds only in-frame ones; the method was immunoSEQ multiplex PCR. The data contain about 190,000 clones, less than 85% of them seen just once; the ten biggest clones take up approximately 13%. Germline V lookup: CDR1 MDHEN, CDR2 SYDVKM. With 4 bases clipped from V and 4 bases from J, the junction kept 6 bases outside the gene matches. The CDR3 has 14 residues. This TCR was recovered from a woman in her forties or fifties with acute or convalescent COVID-19. V and J are TRBV28 and TRBJ2-7; 8 bases align to TRBD1. What was sequenced was peripheral blood. The CDR3 region is CASSSPGGLYEQYF. The CDR3, as DNA: TGTGCCAGCAGTTCACCAGGGGGCTTGTACGAGCAGTACTTC.